Below, 19 T cell receptor beta chains from the same sample are listed, as sequenced in a study of T cell repertoires in ileal Crohn's disease. TCRdb's copy holds only in-frame clones and misses some; the assay was immunoSEQ multiplex PCR. The sample holds several thousand clones; over 75% are singletons and the top ten take 5.4%. The sequencing sample was made of ileal tissue. These TCRs come from an adult with Crohn's disease.

This sequence joins TRBV6-1 and TRBJ1-1, with 7 bases that match TRBD1. CDR1 and CDR2 (germline): MNHNS, SASEGT. The CDR3 runs to 14 residues. Trimming removed 1 base from V and 6 bases from J; junction bases left unmatched: 5. The DNA of the CDR3 is TGTGCCAGCAGTGAAGAGTTCGGACAGGCTGAAGCTTTCTTT. Residues: CASSEEFGQAEAFF.

The chain uses TRBV2 and TRBJ2-3; 10 bases map to TRBD2. In germline, CDR1 is SNHLY, CDR2 FYNNEI. The ends lost 1 base at V and 5 bases at J; junction bases unmatched: 6. The CDR3 extends over 16 amino acids. CDR3 sequence: CASSEGLAGGLDTQYF. DNA of the CDR3: TGTGCCAGCAGTGAAGGGTTAGCGGGGGGTTTAGATACGCAGTATTTT.

The chain combines TRBV5-1 with TRBJ1-2; tentative D call: TRBD1 (5 bases). The CDR3 runs to 12 residues. Deletions cut 0 bases from V and 10 bases from J, with 10 bases between. CDR1 and CDR2 from the germline V gene are SGHRS and YFSETQ. CDR3 sequence (DNA): TGCGCCAGCAGCTTGGAATCAGGGCTCTACACCTTC. Its protein product is CASSLESGLYTF.

The genes are TRBV7-9 and TRBJ2-2; TRBD2 matches at 9 bases. Trimming took 5 bases from V and 8 from J; bases not matched to a gene: 9. CDR1 and CDR2 from the germline V gene are SEHNR and FQNEAQ (reference sequence). The CDR3 contains 15 residues. The CDR3 is CASSPGLARIGELFF. CDR3 DNA: TGTGCCAGCAGCCCGGGACTAGCCCGCATTGGGGAGCTGTTTTTT.

The rearrangement joins TRBV6-5 to TRBJ1-3; 7 bases match TRBD1. Germline trimming cut 6 bases from V and 2 bases from J; bases unmatched to any gene: 1. This CDR3 is built from 13 residues. Germline V gives CDR1 MNHEY, CDR2 SVGAGI. CDR3 amino acids: CASSDRAGNTIYF. The CDR3 DNA follows: TGTGCCAGCAGCGACAGGGCTGGAAACACCATATATTTT.

The count of this clone is one. This sequence joins TRBV27 and TRBJ2-1; the D gene is possibly TRBD2 (5 bases). The germline CDR1 and CDR2 sequences are MNHEY and SMNVEV (reference sequence). Trimming took off 5 bases at V and 8 bases at J, with 16 bases between the two ends. The CDR3 covers 14 residues. CDR3 DNA sequence: TGTGCCAGCAGTGGACTGTCCGGTCGGGATGAGCAGTTCTTC. Its protein is CASSGLSGRDEQFF.

This clone was picked up one time. The chain recombines TRBV18 with TRBJ2-7; TRBD1 is a possible D gene (6 bases). CDR3 length: 14 amino acids. With 3 bases removed from V and 3 bases from J, the gap between germline ends came to 12 bases. CDR1 is KGHSH and CDR2 is LQKENI in the germline V gene. In DNA form, the CDR3 reads TGTGCCAGCTCACCTTCCACGGACAGCTACGAGCAGTACTTC. Its translation is CASSPSTDSYEQYF.

The genes are TRBV5-4 and TRBJ2-1; the match to TRBD1 covers 8 bases. Germline V gene lookup returns CDR1 SGHNT and CDR2 YYREEE (reference sequence). V was pared by 4 bases and J by 0 bases, with 3 bases of the junction left unmatched. The length of the CDR3 is 15 residues. CDR3 sequence (DNA): TGTGCCAGCAGCACGACAGGGGACTCCTACAATGAGCAGTTCTTC. It yields the protein CASSTTGDSYNEQFF. Full variable domain (remainder filled in from reference TRBV5-4 and TRBJ2-1): ETGVTQSPTHLIKTRGQQVTLRCSSQSGHNTVSWYQQALGQGPQFIFQYYREEENGRGNFPPRFSGLQFPNYSSELNVNALELDDSALYLCASSTTGDSYNEQFFGPGTRLTVL.

V and J are TRBV7-2 and TRBJ1-6; D gene uncertain. From germline, CDR1 is SGHTA and CDR2 FQGNSA. This CDR3 contains 16 residues. Between the trimmed V and J ends, which lost 1 base and 0 bases, there was a span of 7 bases. The CDR3 here is CASSLGGNSYNSPLHF. CDR3 DNA: TGTGCCAGCAGCTTAGGCGGGAACTCCTATAATTCACCCCTCCACTTT.

V usage is TRBV7-2 and J usage is TRBJ2-1; 11 bases are a match to TRBD1. The trim removed 6 bases at V and 6 bases at J, leaving 10 bases unmatched. This CDR3 region has 16 residues. In germline, CDR1 is SGHTA, CDR2 FQGNSA. CDR3 sequence (DNA): TGTGCCAGCAGATCCCGGGGGGACAGGGGGAGCAATGAGCAGTTCTTC. Translating it yields CASRSRGDRGSNEQFF.

The V and J genes are TRBV23-1 and TRBJ1-5, with D possibly TRBD1 on 6 matching bases. TRBV23-1 is identified as an open reading frame with a role that is uncertain. The CDR3 consists of 13 residues. With 9 bases removed from V and 6 bases from J, the gap between germline ends came to 15 bases. The CDR3 loop is CARIEGVVQPQHF. The CDR3, as DNA: TGCGCCAGGATCGAGGGGGTAGTTCAGCCCCAGCATTTT.

This clone has only a few counts. This chain connects TRBV7-2 to TRBJ1-2; tentative D call: TRBD1 (6 bases). With 1 base removed from V and 1 base from J, the gap between germline ends came to 10 bases. CDR3 length: 15 amino acids. CDR1 and CDR2 from the germline V gene are SGHTA and FQGNSA. CDR3 sequence reads: CASSLGGGLNYGYTF. DNA for the CDR3: TGTGCCAGCAGCTTAGGGGGGGGCCTTAACTATGGCTACACCTTC. The full variable domain, rest sourced from reference TRBV7-2 and TRBJ1-2, is GAGVSQSPSNKVTEKGKDVELRCDPISGHTALYWYRQSLGQGLEFLIYFQGNSAPDKSGLPSDRFSAERTGGSVSTLTIQRTQQEDSAVYLCASSLGGGLNYGYTFGSGTRLTVV.

This clone was seen more than once but under ten times. V usage is TRBV9 and J usage is TRBJ2-5; TRBD2 matches at 7 bases. This CDR3 is built from 14 residues. V lost 4 bases and J lost 0; bases outside the gene matches: 3. Germline V gene lookup returns CDR1 SGDLS and CDR2 YYNGEE. The CDR3 DNA reads TGTGCCAGCAGCCCCGGGGGGTACCAAGAGACCCAGTACTTC. The encoded protein is CASSPGGYQETQYF.

This clone came up a few times. The chain couples TRBV11-2 to TRBJ2-5; D ambiguous. The germline V gene has CDR1 SGHAT and CDR2 FQNNGV. CDR3 size: 13 residues. V lost 3 bases, J lost 4 bases, and 9 bases lay in between. CDR3 sequence (DNA): TGTGCCAGCAGCTTCACTAATGGAGAGACCCAGTACTTC. It yields the protein CASSFTNGETQYF.

The chain carries TRBV19 and TRBJ1-4; a weak D match, TRBD1 (6 bases). The V end lost 7 bases, the J end lost 8 bases, and 23 bases lay between the germline ends. There are 16 residues in the CDR3. Germline V lookup: CDR1 LNHDA, CDR2 SQIVND (reference sequence). CDR3 sequence reads: CASITKGGKGNEKLFF. The CDR3 DNA reads as TGTGCCAGTATTACAAAGGGGGGGAAGGGTAACGAAAAACTGTTTTTT.

The V and J genes are TRBV19 and TRBJ1-3; the D gene is possibly TRBD1 (6 bases). CDR1 is LNHDA and CDR2 is SQIVND in the germline V gene (reference sequence). V was trimmed by 7 bases and J by 1 base, leaving 11 bases between them. This CDR3 has 14 amino acids. This CDR3 reads CASMRGGSGNTIYF. CDR3 in DNA: TGTGCCAGTATGCGAGGGGGTTCTGGAAACACCATATATTTT.

V and J are TRBV2 and TRBJ2-3, with TRBD2 matching over 10 bases. This CDR3 is built from 15 residues. Germline CDR1 and CDR2: SNHLY and FYNNEI. J was trimmed by 3 bases and V by 2 bases; bases with no gene match: 2. The CDR3 region has the DNA TGTGCCAGCAGTGAACAGCGGGGGGGGACAGATACGCAGTATTTT. This sequence encodes CASSEQRGGTDTQYF.

The CDR3, as DNA: TGTGCCAGCAGCTTAAGGGACAGGGGTTCACCCCTCCACTTT. This encodes CASSLRDRGSPLHF. V gene TRBV5-4 combines with J gene TRBJ1-6, with TRBD1 matching over 10 bases. The germline V gene has CDR1 SGHNT and CDR2 YYREEE (reference sequence). CDR3 length equals 14 residues. V lost 2 bases, J lost 9 bases, and 2 bases stayed unmatched.

J is TRBJ1-1 and V is TRBV7-3, with 7 bases aligning to TRBD1. This CDR3 has 15 amino acids. In germline, CDR1 is SGHTA, CDR2 FQGTGA. The junction had 8 bases not matched to a gene; V was cut back by 6 bases and J by 1 base. The CDR3 reads CASSLGGQTNTEAFF. The CDR3 coding sequence is TGTGCCAGCAGTTTAGGGGGACAGACGAACACTGAAGCTTTCTTT.